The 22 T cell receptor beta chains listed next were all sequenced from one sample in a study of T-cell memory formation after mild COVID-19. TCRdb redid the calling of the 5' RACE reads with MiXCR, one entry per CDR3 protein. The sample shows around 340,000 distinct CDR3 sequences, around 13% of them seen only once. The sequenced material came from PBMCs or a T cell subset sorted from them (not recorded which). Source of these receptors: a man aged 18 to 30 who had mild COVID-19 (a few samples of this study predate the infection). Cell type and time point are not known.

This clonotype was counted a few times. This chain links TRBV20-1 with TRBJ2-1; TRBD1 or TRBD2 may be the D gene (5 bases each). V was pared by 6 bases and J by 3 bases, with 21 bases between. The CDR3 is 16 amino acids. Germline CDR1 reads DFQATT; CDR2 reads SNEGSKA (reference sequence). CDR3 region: CSAVDLPGTDYNEQFF. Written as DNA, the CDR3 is TGCAGTGCCGTTGACCTGCCCGGGACGGACTACAATGAGCAGTTCTTC.

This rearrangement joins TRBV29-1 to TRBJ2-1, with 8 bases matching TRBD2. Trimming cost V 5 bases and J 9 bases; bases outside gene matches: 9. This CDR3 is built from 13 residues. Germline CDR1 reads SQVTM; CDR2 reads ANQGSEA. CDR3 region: CSVTGGGAIEQFF. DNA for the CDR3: TGCAGCGTTACCGGGGGGGGAGCAATTGAGCAGTTCTTC.

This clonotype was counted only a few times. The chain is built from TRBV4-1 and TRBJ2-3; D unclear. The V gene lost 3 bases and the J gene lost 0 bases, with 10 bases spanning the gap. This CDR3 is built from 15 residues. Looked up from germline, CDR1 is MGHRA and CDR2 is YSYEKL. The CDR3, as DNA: TGCGCCAGCAGCCAGCACCCATCTAGCACAGATACGCAGTATTTT. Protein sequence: CASSQHPSSTDTQYF.

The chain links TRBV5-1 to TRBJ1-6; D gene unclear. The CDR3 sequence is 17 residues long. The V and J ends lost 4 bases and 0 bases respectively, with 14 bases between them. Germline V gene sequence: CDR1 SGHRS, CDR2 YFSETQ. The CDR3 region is CASSRYTGGSYNSPLHF. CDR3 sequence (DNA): TGCGCCAGCAGCCGCTACACCGGTGGCTCCTATAATTCACCCCTCCACTTT. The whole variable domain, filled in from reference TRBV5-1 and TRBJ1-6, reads KAGVTQTPRYLIKTRGQQVTLSCSPISGHRSVSWYQQTPGQGLQFLFEYFSETQRNKGNFPGRFSGRQFSNSRSEMNVSTLELGDSALYLCASSRYTGGSYNSPLHFGNGTRLTVT.

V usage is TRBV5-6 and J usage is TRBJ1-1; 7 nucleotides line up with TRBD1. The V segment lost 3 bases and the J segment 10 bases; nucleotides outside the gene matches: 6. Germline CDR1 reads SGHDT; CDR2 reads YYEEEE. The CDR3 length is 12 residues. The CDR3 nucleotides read TGTGCCAGCAGCTCCAGGGACAGCGTAGCTTTCTTT. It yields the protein CASSSRDSVAFF.

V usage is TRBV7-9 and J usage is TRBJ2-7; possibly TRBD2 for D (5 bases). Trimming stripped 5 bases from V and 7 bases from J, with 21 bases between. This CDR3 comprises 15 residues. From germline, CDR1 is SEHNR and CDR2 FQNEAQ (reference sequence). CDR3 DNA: TGTGCCAGCAGCCCCGTTATGGGAGTCCGGGCAGAGCAGTACGTC. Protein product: CASSPVMGVRAEQYV.

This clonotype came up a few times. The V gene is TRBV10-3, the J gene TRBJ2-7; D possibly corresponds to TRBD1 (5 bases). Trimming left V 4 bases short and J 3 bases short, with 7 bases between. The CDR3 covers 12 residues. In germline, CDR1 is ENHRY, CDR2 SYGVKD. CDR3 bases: TGTGCCATCAGTGCTGACAGCTACGAGCAGTACTTC. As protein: CAISADSYEQYF.

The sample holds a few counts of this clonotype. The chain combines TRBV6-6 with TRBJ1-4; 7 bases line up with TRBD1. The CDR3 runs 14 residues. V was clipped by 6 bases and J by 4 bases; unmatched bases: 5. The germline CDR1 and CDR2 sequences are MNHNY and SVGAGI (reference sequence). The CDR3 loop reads CASSQDRHNEKLFF. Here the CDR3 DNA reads TGTGCCAGCAGCCAGGACAGGCATAATGAAAAACTGTTTTTT.

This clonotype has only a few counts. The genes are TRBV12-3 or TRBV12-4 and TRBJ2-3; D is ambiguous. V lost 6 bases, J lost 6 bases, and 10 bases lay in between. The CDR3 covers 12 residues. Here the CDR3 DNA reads TGTGCCAGCAGCCGCTCGCGCGATACGCAGTATTTT. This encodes CASSRSRDTQYF.

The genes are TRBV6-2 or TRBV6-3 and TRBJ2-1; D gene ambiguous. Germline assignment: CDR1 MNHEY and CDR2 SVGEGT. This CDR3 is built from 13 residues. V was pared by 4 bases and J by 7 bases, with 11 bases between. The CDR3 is CASSLGPENEQFF. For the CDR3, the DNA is TGTGCCAGCAGTTTGGGCCCGGAAAATGAGCAGTTCTTC.

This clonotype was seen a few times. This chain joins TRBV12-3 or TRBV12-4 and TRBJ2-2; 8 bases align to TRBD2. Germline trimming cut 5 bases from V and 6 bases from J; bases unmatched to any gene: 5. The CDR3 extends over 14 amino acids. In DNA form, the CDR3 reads TGTGCCAGCAGTACGGGGGGGGTCGCCGGGGAGCTGTTTTTT. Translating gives CASSTGGVAGELFF.

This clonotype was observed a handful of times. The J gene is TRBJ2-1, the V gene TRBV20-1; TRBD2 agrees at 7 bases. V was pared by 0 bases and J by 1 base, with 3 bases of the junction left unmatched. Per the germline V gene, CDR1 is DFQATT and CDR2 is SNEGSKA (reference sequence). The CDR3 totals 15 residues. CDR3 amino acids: CSAREPGGSYNEQFF. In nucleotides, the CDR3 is TGCAGTGCTAGAGAACCGGGGGGATCCTACAATGAGCAGTTCTTC.

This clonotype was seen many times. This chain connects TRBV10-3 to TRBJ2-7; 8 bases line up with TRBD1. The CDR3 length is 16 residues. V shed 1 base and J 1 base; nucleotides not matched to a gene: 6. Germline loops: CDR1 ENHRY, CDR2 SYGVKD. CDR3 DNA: TGTGCCATCAGTGAGTACAGGACAGGGCGTTCCTACGAGCAGTACTTC. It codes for CAISEYRTGRSYEQYF.

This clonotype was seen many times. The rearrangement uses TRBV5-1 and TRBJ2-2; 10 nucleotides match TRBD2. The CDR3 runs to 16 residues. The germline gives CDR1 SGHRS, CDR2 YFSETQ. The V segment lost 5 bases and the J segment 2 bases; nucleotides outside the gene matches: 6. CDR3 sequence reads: CASSPGLAENTGELFF. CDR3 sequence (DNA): TGCGCCAGCAGTCCCGGACTAGCGGAAAACACCGGGGAGCTGTTTTTT.

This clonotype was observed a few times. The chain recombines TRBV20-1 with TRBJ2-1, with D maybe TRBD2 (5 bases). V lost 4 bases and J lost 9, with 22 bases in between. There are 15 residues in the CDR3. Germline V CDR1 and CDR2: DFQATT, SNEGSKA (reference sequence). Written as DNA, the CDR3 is TGCAGTGCTAACCACGGCTCCCTTGGAGGTAGTGAGCAGTTCTTC. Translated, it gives CSANHGSLGGSEQFF.

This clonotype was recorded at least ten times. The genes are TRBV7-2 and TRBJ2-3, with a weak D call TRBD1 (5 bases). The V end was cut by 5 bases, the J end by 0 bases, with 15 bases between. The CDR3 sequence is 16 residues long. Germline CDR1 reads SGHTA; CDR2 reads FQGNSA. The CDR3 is CASSRITGSSTDTQYF. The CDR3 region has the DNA TGTGCCAGCAGCCGAATAACAGGTTCTAGCACAGATACGCAGTATTTT.

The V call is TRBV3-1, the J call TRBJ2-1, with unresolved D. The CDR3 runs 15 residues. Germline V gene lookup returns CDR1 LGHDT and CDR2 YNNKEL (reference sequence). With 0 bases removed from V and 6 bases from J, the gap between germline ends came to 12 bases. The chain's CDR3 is CASSQDPALTNEQFF. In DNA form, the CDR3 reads TGTGCCAGCAGCCAAGACCCCGCTCTGACCAATGAGCAGTTCTTC.

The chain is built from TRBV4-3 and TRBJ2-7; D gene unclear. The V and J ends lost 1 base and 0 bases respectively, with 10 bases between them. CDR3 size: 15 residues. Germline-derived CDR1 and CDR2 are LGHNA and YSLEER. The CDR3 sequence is CASSQGFRSSYEQYF. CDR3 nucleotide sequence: TGCGCCAGCAGCCAAGGGTTTAGGAGCTCCTACGAGCAGTACTTC.

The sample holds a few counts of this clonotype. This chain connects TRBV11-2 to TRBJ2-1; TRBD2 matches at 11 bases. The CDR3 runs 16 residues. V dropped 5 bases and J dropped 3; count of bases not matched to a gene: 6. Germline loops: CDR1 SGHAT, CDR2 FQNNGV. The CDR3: CASSPLGTSGYNEQFF. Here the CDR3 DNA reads TGTGCCAGCAGCCCCCTCGGGACTAGCGGCTACAATGAGCAGTTCTTC. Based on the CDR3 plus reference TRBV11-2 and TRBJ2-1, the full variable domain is EAGVAQSPRYKIIEKRQSVAFWCNPISGHATLYWYQQILGQGPKLLIQFQNNGVVDDSQLPKDRFSAERLKGVDSTLKIQPAKLEDSAVYLCASSPLGTSGYNEQFFGPGTRLTVL.

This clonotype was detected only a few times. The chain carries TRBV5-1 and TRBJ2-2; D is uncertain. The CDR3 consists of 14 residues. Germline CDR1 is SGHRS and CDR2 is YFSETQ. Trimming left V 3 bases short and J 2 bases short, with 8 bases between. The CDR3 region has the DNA TGCGCCAGCAGCTCAGACGGTAACACCGGGGAGCTGTTTTTT. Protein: CASSSDGNTGELFF.

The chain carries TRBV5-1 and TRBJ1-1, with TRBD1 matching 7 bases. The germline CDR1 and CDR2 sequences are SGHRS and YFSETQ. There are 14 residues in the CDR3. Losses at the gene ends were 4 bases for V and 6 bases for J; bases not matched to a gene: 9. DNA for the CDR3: TGCGCCAGCAGCCAGCTGATAGGGGGCGCTGAAGCTTTCTTT. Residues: CASSQLIGGAEAFF.

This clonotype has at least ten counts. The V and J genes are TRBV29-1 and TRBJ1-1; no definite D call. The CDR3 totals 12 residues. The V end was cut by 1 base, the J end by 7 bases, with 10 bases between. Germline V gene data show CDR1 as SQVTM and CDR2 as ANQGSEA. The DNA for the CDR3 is TGCAGCGTTGAAGTTGGGGATTTTGAAGCTTTCTTT. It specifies CSVEVGDFEAFF.